This T cell receptor beta chain was obtained from a study of human T cells and chemical hapten exposure. Whole-study context: Slight volume differences across pooled libraries mainly accounted for varying per-sample TCR yields.

Notes on the study in general: There was no change with DPC sensitization in TCRs above 1 in 1000 frequency.

Remarks on this clonotype: The antigen is undetermined.

What the library attached to individual cDNA molecules were unique molecular identifiers. Original methodology: TCR counts had a median of about 100,000 per sample and spanned roughly 23,224 to 690,600. Each CDR3 protein is one row after TCRdb ran MiXCR on the RACE reads. TCRdb, not the original authors, processed these V and J calls. The table records about 77,000 distinct CDR3 sequences, around 9.3% of them present only once. Time point of the sample: healthy volunteer bleed at 6 weeks. Unfractionated whole blood yielded the extracted total RNA. Germline CDR1 reads SGDLS; CDR2 reads YYNGEE. The CDR3 is 14 residues long. V lost 0 bases, J lost 1 base, and 8 bases lay in between.

The clonotype comes from a female donor in good health. Some clones in this sample may be carry-over from other donors' samples. The gene calls are TRBV9 and TRBJ2-7; no firm D call. Sequencing used whole blood. The CDR3 DNA is TGTGCCAGCAGCGTAGTCCCCACTTCCTACGAGCAGTACTTC. Protein sequence: CASSVVPTSYEQYF.